This T cell receptor (beta chain) was documented in a study of blood T cell dynamics during melanoma immunotherapy. Background on the study: First-line therapy was either pembrolizumab or nivolumab with ipilimumab for metastatic melanoma.

Profiled with immunoSEQ multiplex PCR; TCRdb holds only in-frame clones, not every one. The sample lists 8,000 to 10,000 clones; less than 90% were seen once. Time point defined: week 3, after first cycle of checkpoint inhibitor. Apart from two fast progressors, RECIST 1.1 response was judged 12 weeks post-infusion. Patients with prior systemic cancer treatment, concomitant immunosuppressants, or other active malignancies were excluded. The sample holds a few counts of this clone. Its antigen remains unidentified. V dropped 7 bases and J dropped 6 bases, with 13 bases sitting between them. CDR3 length: 13 amino acids. Germline CDR1 SNHLY, CDR2 FYNNEI. General study findings and limits: PBMC repertoires of eventual disease-control patients split at W3 into clonality or diversity gains.

The sample here was blood, taken from a patient treated with checkpoint blockade. V gene TRBV2 combines with J gene TRBJ1-5, with D hard to call. The receptor was derived from a human donor with melanoma. CDR3 DNA: TGTGCCAGCACGGCACAGCATTCTCAGCCCCAGCATTTT. Translation gives CASTAQHSQPQHF.